This T cell receptor beta chain came from a study of blood T cell repertoires in COVID-19. Across the whole study: T cells, B-cell-depleted T cells, or PBMCs supplied cDNA or gDNA.

Germline CDR1 KGHDR, CDR2 SFDVKD. This CDR3 has 14 amino acids. Trimming left V 0 bases short and J 4 bases short, with 7 bases between. Authors' data handling: Reference gene primer amplification yielded estimated nucleated cell counts. TCRdb's copy holds only in-frame clones and misses some; the assay was immunoSEQ multiplex PCR. D and trimming were read from the DNA, whereas the V and J calls and clone size are those reported in that table. The top ten clones hold about 3% of a sample with under 250,000 clones, approximately 90% of them seen once. Sample: peripheral blood. The chain has TRBV24-1 and TRBJ2-3, with a weak D call TRBD1 (6 bases). The TCR originated in a man younger than 35 with active or convalescent COVID-19. The CDR3 DNA sequence: TGTGCCACCAGTGATTTGGGGACATCAGATACGCAGTATTTT. This sequence encodes CATSDLGTSDTQYF.